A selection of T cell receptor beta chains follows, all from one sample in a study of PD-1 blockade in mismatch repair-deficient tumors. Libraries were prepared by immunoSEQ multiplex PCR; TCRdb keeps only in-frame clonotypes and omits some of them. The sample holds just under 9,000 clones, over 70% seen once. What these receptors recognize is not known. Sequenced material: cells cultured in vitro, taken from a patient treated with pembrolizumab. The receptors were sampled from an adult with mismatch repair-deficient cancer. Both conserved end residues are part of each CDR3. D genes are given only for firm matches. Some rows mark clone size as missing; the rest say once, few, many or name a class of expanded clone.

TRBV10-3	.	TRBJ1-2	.	CAISDQGYYGYTF	TGTGCCATCAGTGACCAGGGTTACTATGGCTACACCTTC
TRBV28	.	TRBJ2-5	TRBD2	CASIQREALQETQYF	TGTGCCAGTATTCAGCGGGAGGCCCTACAAGAGACCCAGTACTTC
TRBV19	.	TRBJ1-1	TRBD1	CASSSGQGTEAFF	TGTGCCAGTAGTAGCGGACAGGGGACTGAAGCTTTCTTT
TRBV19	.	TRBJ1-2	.	CASSGARFNYGYTF	TGTGCCAGTAGTGGGGCACGGTTTAACTATGGCTACACCTTC
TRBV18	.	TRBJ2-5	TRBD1	CASSPDRTLPHF	TGTGCCAGCTCACCGGACAGGACCCTTCCCCACTTC
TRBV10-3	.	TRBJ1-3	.	CAIRPPPGSGNTIYF	TGTGCCATCAGACCTCCACCGGGCTCTGGAAACACCATATATTTT
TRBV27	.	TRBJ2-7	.	CASKEALAYEQYF	TGTGCCAGCAAGGAGGCCCTGGCCTACGAGCAGTACTTC
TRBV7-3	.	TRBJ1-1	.	CASSLTQGIGTEAFF	TGTGCCAGCAGCTTAACACAGGGCATCGGCACTGAAGCTTTCTTT
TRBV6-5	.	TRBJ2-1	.	CASSYSTSNEQFF	TGTGCCAGCAGTTACTCGACTAGCAATGAGCAGTTCTTC
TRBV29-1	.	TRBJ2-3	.	CSGSQGSDTQYF	TGCAGCGGGAGTCAAGGTTCAGATACGCAGTATTTT
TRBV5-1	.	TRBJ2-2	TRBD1	CASSARTGSNTGELFF	TGCGCCAGCAGCGCACGGACAGGGTCGAACACCGGGGAGCTGTTTTTT
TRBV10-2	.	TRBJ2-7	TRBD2	CASRVSGSIGAYEQYF	TGCGCCAGCAGGGTTAGCGGGAGCATTGGGGCCTACGAGCAGTACTTC
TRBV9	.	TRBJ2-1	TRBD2	CAGSVSGRAGNEQFF	TGTGCCGGCAGCGTTAGCGGGAGGGCCGGCAATGAGCAGTTCTTC
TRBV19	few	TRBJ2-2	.	CASEGDRRDTGELFF	TGTGCCAGTGAGGGGGACCGAAGAGATACCGGGGAGCTGTTTTTT
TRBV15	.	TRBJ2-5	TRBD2	CATSRGTSKETQYF	TGTGCCACCAGCAGAGGGACTAGTAAGGAGACCCAGTACTTC
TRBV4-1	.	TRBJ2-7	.	CASSQAPGVVYEQYF	TGCGCCAGCAGCCAAGCCCCGGGAGTCGTCTACGAGCAGTACTTC
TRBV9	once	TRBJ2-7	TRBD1	CASSDQQGTPGEQYF	TGTGCCAGCAGCGATCAACAGGGGACCCCGGGGGAGCAGTACTTC
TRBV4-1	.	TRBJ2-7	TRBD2	CASSRGLAASEQYF	TGCGCCAGCAGCCGGGGACTAGCGGCCAGCGAGCAGTACTTC
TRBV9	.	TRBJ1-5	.	CASSAGVSNQPQHF	TGTGCCAGCAGCGCGGGGGTTAGCAATCAGCCCCAGCATTTT
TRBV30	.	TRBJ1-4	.	CAWTRWGRAYEKLFF	TGTGCCTGGACCCGGTGGGGCAGGGCCTATGAAAAACTGTTTTTT
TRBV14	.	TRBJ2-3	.	CASSQLRESYGTDTQYF	TGTGCCAGCAGCCAGCTACGGGAATCTTACGGCACAGATACGCAGTATTTT
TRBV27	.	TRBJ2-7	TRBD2	CASSLGLANYEQYF	TGTGCCAGCAGCCTGGGACTAGCGAACTACGAGCAGTACTTC
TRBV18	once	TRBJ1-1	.	CASSPPAMVGGTEAFF	TGTGCCAGCTCACCACCCGCGATGGTGGGGGGCACTGAAGCTTTCTTT
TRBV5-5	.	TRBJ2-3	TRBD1	CASSLDRGKADTQYF	TGTGCCAGCAGCTTGGACAGGGGGAAAGCAGATACGCAGTATTTT
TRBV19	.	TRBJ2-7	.	CASTHGGSADEQYF	TGTGCCAGTACCCATGGCGGGTCGGCGGACGAGCAGTACTTC
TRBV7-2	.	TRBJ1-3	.	CASLPSGGNTIYF	TGTGCCAGCCTCCCATCGGGGGGAAACACCATATATTTT
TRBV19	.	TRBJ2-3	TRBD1	CASSPGTGVYTDTQYF	TGTGCCAGTAGTCCCGGGACAGGGGTATACACAGATACGCAGTATTTT
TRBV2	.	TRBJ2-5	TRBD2	CASSPGLAGKETQYF	TGTGCCAGCAGTCCCGGACTAGCGGGAAAAGAGACCCAGTACTTC
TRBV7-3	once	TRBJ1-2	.	CAGDSNLHGNYGYTF	TGTGCCGGGGACTCAAACCTGCACGGAAACTATGGCTACACCTTC
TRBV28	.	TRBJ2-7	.	CASSHPHSSYEQYF	TGTGCCAGCAGTCATCCCCACTCCTCCTACGAGCAGTACTTC
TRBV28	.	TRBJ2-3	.	CASKVGDTDTQYF	TGTGCCAGCAAAGTTGGTGACACAGATACGCAGTATTTT
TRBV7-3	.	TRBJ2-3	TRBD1	CASSTQGARADTQYF	TGTGCCAGCAGCACACAGGGGGCCCGGGCTGATACGCAGTATTTT
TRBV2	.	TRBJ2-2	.	CANLRRDANTGELFF	TGTGCCAACCTACGCAGGGACGCGAACACCGGGGAGCTGTTTTTT
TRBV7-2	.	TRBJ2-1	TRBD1	CASSPQGVEEFF	TGTGCCAGCAGCCCACAGGGGGTTGAGGAATTCTTC
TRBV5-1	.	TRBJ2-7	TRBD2	CASSQDSSGRSYEQYF	TGCGCCAGCAGCCAAGATTCTAGCGGGAGGTCCTACGAGCAGTACTTC
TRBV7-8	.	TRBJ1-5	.	CASSSNRVGSNQPQHF	TGTGCCAGCAGCAGTAACAGGGTTGGCAGCAATCAGCCCCAGCATTTT
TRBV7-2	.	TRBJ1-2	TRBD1	CASSLGDRGRKGYGYTF	TGTGCCAGCAGCTTAGGAGACAGGGGGCGCAAGGGCTATGGCTACACCTTC
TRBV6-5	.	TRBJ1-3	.	CASSYRGYGNTIYF	TGTGCCAGCAGTTACAGGGGGTACGGAAACACCATATATTTT
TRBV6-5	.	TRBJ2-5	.	CASRNFLGETQYF	TGTGCCAGCAGGAATTTTTTGGGAGAGACCCAGTACTTC
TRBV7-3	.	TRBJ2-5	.	CASSQGETQYF	TGTGCCAGCAGCCAGGGGGAGACCCAGTACTTC
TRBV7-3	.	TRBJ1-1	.	CASSLTRQMNTEAFF	TGTGCCAGCAGCTTAACGAGGCAGATGAACACTGAAGCTTTCTTT
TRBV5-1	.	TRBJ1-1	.	CASTFFGGTSEAFF	TGCGCCAGCACATTTTTTGGGGGCACCTCTGAAGCTTTCTTT
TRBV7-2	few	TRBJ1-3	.	CASSLAGNSGNTIYF	TGTGCCAGCAGCTTAGCGGGGAACAGTGGAAACACCATATATTTT
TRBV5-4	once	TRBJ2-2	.	CASSFDPKGSGELFF	TGTGCCAGCAGCTTTGATCCTAAAGGTTCCGGGGAGCTGTTTTTT
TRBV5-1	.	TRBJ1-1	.	CASSPARTNTEAFF	TGCGCCAGCAGCCCGGCGCGGACAAACACTGAAGCTTTCTTT
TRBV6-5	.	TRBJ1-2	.	CASSYRQVSYGYTF	TGTGCCAGCAGTTACCGACAGGTCAGCTATGGCTACACCTTC
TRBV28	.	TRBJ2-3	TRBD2	CASRLIAGAQAQYF	TGTGCCAGCCGGTTGATAGCGGGAGCTCAAGCGCAGTATTTT
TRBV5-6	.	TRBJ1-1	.	CASSHRPVNTEAFF	TGTGCCAGCAGCCATAGGCCGGTAAACACTGAAGCTTTCTTT
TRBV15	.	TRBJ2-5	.	CATSTPGFLETQYF	TGTGCCACCAGCACCCCGGGGTTTCTAGAGACCCAGTACTTC
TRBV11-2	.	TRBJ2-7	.	CASSLRRDEQYF	TGTGCCAGCAGCTTAAGGAGGGACGAGCAGTACTTC